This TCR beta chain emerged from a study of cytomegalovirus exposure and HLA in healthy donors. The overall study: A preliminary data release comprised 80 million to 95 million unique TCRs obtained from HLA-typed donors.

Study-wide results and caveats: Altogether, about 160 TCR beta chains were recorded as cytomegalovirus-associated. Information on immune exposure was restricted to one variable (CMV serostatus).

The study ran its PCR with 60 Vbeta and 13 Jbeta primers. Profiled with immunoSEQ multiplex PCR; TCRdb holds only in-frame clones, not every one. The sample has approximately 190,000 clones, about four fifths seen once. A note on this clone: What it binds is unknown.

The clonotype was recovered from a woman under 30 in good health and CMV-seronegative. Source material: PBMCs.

DNA of the CDR3: TGTGCCAGTAGTTGGCAAGTTGGAGGGACAGATGGCTACACCTTC. Translated: CASSWQVGGTDGYTF. J is TRBJ1-2 and V is TRBV19; 7 nucleotides agree with TRBD1. CDR3 length equals 15 residues. V trimming: 5 bases; J trimming: 6 bases; junction bases outside the gene matches: 12. In germline, CDR1 is LNHDA, CDR2 SQIVND (reference sequence). The entire variable domain, with the rest obtained from reference TRBV19 and TRBJ1-2, is as follows: DGGITQSPKYLFRKEGQNVTLSCEQNLNHDAMYWYRQDPGQGLRLIYYSQIVNDFQKGDIAEGYSVSREKKESFPLTVTSAQKNPTAFYLCASSWQVGGTDGYTFGSGTRLTVV.